A single sample gave rise to the 6 T cell receptor beta chains below, sequenced in a study of metastatic and nonmetastatic thyroid tumors. Each patient came to thyroid surgery without any prior treatment (of any kind). TCRdb re-called clones from the PCR reads using MiXCR. The repertoire holds 25,000 to 40,000 clones, with roughly a fifth as singletons. Material: blood. Receptors originate from a female donor with papillary thyroid cancer or a benign thyroid nodule (not recorded which). Some clones in this sample may be carry-over from other donors' samples.

This clone was detected ten times or more. This chain connects TRBV7-6 to TRBJ2-2, with TRBD1 identical over 8 bases. CDR1 and CDR2 from the germline V gene are SGHVS and FNYEAQ. J lost 1 base, V lost 3 bases, and 10 bases had no gene match. This CDR3 is 18 amino acids long. This chain's CDR3 is CASSFRSGGNGNTGELFF. The CDR3 nucleotides read TGTGCCAGCAGCTTTCGATCAGGGGGCAATGGGAACACCGGGGAGCTGTTTTTT.

There are many counts of this clone. This chain connects TRBV6-5 to TRBJ1-1; unclear D gene. V was shortened by 2 bases and J by 8 bases, with 12 bases between the two germline ends. Per germline, CDR1 MNHEY and CDR2 SVGAGI. The length of the CDR3 is 13 residues. In DNA form, the CDR3 reads TGTGCCAGCAGTTACGGATTGGGCTGGGAAGCTTTCTTT. It translates to CASSYGLGWEAFF.

This clone was recorded many times. This chain joins TRBV25-1 and TRBJ1-4, with a tentative D call TRBD1 (6 bases). Germline V gene sequence: CDR1 MGHDK, CDR2 SYGVNS. The CDR3 is 14 residues long. V was pared by 7 bases and J by 1 base, with 10 bases between. DNA for the CDR3: TGTGCCAGCACGGGACAAGAAACTAATGAAAAACTGTTTTTT. Its translation: CASTGQETNEKLFF.

As concerns this clone: The junction departs from the called germline gene at one end, perhaps through a read error. The CDR3 sequence: CANSEDRSSYNEQFF. In DNA form, the CDR3 reads TGCGCCAACAGTGAGGATAGAAGCTCATACAATGAGCAGTTCTTC. The chain recombines TRBV10-1 with TRBJ2-1; D not resolved. Germline V lookup: CDR1 WNHNN, CDR2 SYGVQD (reference sequence). The CDR3 is made up of 15 amino acids.

This clone has a count of ten or more. This sequence joins TRBV7-9 and TRBJ2-1; 8 nucleotides match TRBD2. Germline values: CDR1 SEHNR, CDR2 FQNEAQ (reference sequence). The CDR3 covers 15 residues. V was clipped by 5 bases and J by 4 bases; unmatched bases: 7. The CDR3 DNA sequence: TGTGCCAGCAGCAAACGGGGGGGCGCTTACAATGAGCAGTTCTTC. It specifies CASSKRGGAYNEQFF.

The chain combines TRBV4-2 with TRBJ1-2; D is unresolved. Germline CDR1 reads LGHNA; CDR2 reads YNFKEQ. Trimming removed 6 bases from V and 6 bases from J, with 17 bases in between. The CDR3 is 14 residues long. The chain's CDR3 is CASRQYVGSDGYTF. CDR3 coding DNA: TGTGCCAGCAGGCAGTATGTGGGGTCCGATGGCTACACCTTC.